Following are 32 T cell receptor beta chains from one sample sequenced in a study of patients and donors after allogeneic stem cell transplantation. Each CDR3 protein gets one entry after TCRdb re-called the RT-PCR reads with MiXCR. This sample has roughly 940,000 distinct CDR3 sequences, with approximately 18% found just once. The sequenced material came from blood, either unsorted or a sorted T cell fraction (not recorded which). The source of these receptors is a human donor who was either an allogeneic HSCT recipient or a stem cell or donor lymphocyte infusion donor (not recorded which). It is not recorded whose cells these are; they may come from a transplant donor.

CDR3 coding DNA: TGTGCCAGCTCACCCAAAACAGGGGCGGAATCCTACGAGCAGTACTTC. Residues: CASSPKTGAESYEQYF. The chain uses TRBV18 and TRBJ2-7, with 7 bases lining up with TRBD1. This CDR3 region has 16 residues. Per germline, CDR1 KGHSH and CDR2 LQKENI. The ends lost 3 bases at V and 1 base at J; junction bases unmatched: 9.

This clonotype was seen many times. This chain links TRBV7-2 with TRBJ2-3; the D gene could be TRBD1 or TRBD2 (6 bases each). Trimming pared 3 bases from V and 1 base from J, leaving 11 bases between. The CDR3 is 15 residues long. Germline CDR1 reads SGHTA; CDR2 reads FQGNSA. The CDR3 spells CASSFRGLGTDTQYF. DNA for the CDR3: TGTGCCAGCAGCTTCCGGGGGCTGGGCACAGATACGCAGTATTTT. Full variable domain (rest looked up from reference TRBV7-2 and TRBJ2-3): GAGVSQSPSNKVTEKGKDVELRCDPISGHTALYWYRQSLGQGLEFLIYFQGNSAPDKSGLPSDRFSAERTGGSVSTLTIQRTQQEDSAVYLCASSFRGLGTDTQYFGPGTRLTVL.

The sample holds a few counts of this clonotype. This chain links TRBV4-3 with TRBJ2-7, with D possibly TRBD2 on 5 matching bases. V lost 0 bases, J lost 3 bases, and 9 bases lay in between. The length of the CDR3 is 14 residues. CDR1 is LGHNA, CDR2 YSLEER, per germline. The CDR3 reads CASSQDVRVYEQYF. For the CDR3, the DNA is TGCGCCAGCAGCCAAGATGTGAGGGTCTACGAGCAGTACTTC.

A few counts support this clonotype. This chain links TRBV20-1 with TRBJ2-1; 10 bases fit TRBD1. The CDR3 has 14 amino acids. Germline loops: CDR1 DFQATT, CDR2 SNEGSKA (reference sequence). V was pared by 1 base and J by 9 bases, with 6 bases of the junction left unmatched. CDR3 protein: CSARGDRGSSEQFF. DNA of the CDR3: TGCAGTGCTAGAGGGGACAGGGGTTCGAGTGAGCAGTTCTTC.

V is TRBV20-1 and J is TRBJ2-3; 9 bases line up with TRBD2. Germline CDR1 reads DFQATT; CDR2 reads SNEGSKA (reference sequence). V lost 0 bases to trimming and J lost 5 bases; unmatched junction nucleotides: 12. The CDR3 has 17 residues. The CDR3 nucleotides are TGCAGTGCTAGAGATCATAGAGGGCTAGCGGGGAGAGATACGCAGTATTTT. This gives the protein CSARDHRGLAGRDTQYF.

The chain joins TRBV27 to TRBJ2-3; D gene uncertain. Deletions cut 1 base from V and 0 bases from J, with 5 bases between. The CDR3 runs 14 residues. Looked up from germline, CDR1 is MNHEY and CDR2 is SMNVEV (reference sequence). CDR3 DNA: TGTGCCAGCAGTTTATTAGTCAGCACAGATACGCAGTATTTT. The encoded protein is CASSLLVSTDTQYF.

The chain recombines TRBV7-2 with TRBJ2-3, with a tentative D call TRBD2 (7 bases). This CDR3 contains 14 residues. From germline, CDR1 is SGHTA and CDR2 FQGNSA. Between the trimmed V and J ends, which lost 1 base and 4 bases, there was a span of 9 bases. Written as DNA, the CDR3 is TGTGCCAGCAGCTTAGGGGAGGGGGCAGATACGCAGTATTTT. This encodes CASSLGEGADTQYF.

This clonotype came up a few times. The chain links TRBV5-5 to TRBJ2-7, with 9 bases aligning to TRBD2. In germline, CDR1 is SGHKS, CDR2 YYEKEE (reference sequence). Trimming took 5 bases from V and 0 from J; bases not matched to a gene: 9. The CDR3 runs to 16 residues. In DNA, the CDR3 is TGTGCCAGCAGTTCCGGAGCGGGGGGTCCCTCCTACGAGCAGTACTTC. Encoded protein: CASSSGAGGPSYEQYF. Full variable domain (rest looked up from reference TRBV5-5 and TRBJ2-7): DAGVTQSPTHLIKTRGQQVTLRCSPISGHKSVSWYQQVLGQGPQFIFQYYEKEERGRGNFPDRFSARQFPNYSSELNVNALLLGDSALYLCASSSGAGGPSYEQYFGPGTRLTVT.

The CDR3 region is CASSVEGLPIATTDTQYF. CDR3 bases: TGTGCCAGCAGCGTAGAGGGACTACCGATTGCTACCACAGATACGCAGTATTTT. The chain employs TRBV9 and TRBJ2-3, with 7 bases fitting TRBD2. The V and J ends lost 0 bases and 2 bases, in that order; junction bases with no gene match: 12. Germline V gene sequence: CDR1 SGDLS, CDR2 YYNGEE. This CDR3 has 18 amino acids.

The chain combines TRBV2 with TRBJ1-2; D perhaps matches TRBD1 (5 bases). CDR1 is SNHLY and CDR2 is FYNNEI in the germline V gene. The CDR3 spans 14 residues. The V end was cut by 6 bases, the J end by 0 bases, with 11 bases between. CDR3 coding DNA: TGTGCCAGCAGGGGGACTGTCGCTAACTATGGCTACACCTTC. Translated, it gives CASRGTVANYGYTF.

This clonotype was seen a few times. The chain employs TRBV12-3 or TRBV12-4 and TRBJ2-1; TRBD1 might be the D (5 bases). The V gene lost 2 bases and the J gene lost 6 bases, with 14 bases spanning the gap. CDR3 length equals 15 residues. The DNA of the CDR3 is TGTGCCAGCAGTTTATTGGTTCAGGGTAGCAATGAGCAGTTCTTC. Translation gives CASSLLVQGSNEQFF.

This clonotype was recorded a few times. The rearrangement joins TRBV4-2 to TRBJ1-5, with TRBD1 as a possible D gene (5 bases). The CDR3 sequence is 15 residues long. Germline V gene sequence: CDR1 LGHNA, CDR2 YNFKEQ. The V end lost 0 bases, the J end lost 5 bases, and 11 bases lay between the germline ends. Here the CDR3 reads CASSQDLGGDQPQHF. The CDR3 DNA is TGTGCCAGCAGCCAAGACCTTGGGGGAGATCAGCCCCAGCATTTT.

This clonotype was picked up a small number of times. The CDR3 nucleotides read TGTGCCACCAGCAGAGATTTCCCTCCAGGGGCGGTTGAGCAGTTCTTC. It encodes CATSRDFPPGAVEQFF. J is TRBJ2-1 and V is TRBV15; the D gene is possibly TRBD1 (6 bases). The length of the CDR3 is 16 residues. V was trimmed by 0 bases and J by 9 bases, leaving 18 bases between them. Germline V gives CDR1 LNHNV, CDR2 YYDKDF (reference sequence).

This clonotype was counted a few times. The chain couples TRBV29-1 to TRBJ2-5, with 9 bases that match TRBD1. The CDR3 runs 12 residues. CDR1 and CDR2 (germline): SQVTM, ANQGSEA. The V gene end was trimmed by 7 bases and the J gene end by 5 bases; junction bases not matched to a gene: 5. CDR3: CSADRGFETQYF. DNA for the CDR3: TGCAGCGCCGACAGGGGGTTTGAGACCCAGTACTTC.

The chain combines TRBV7-3 with TRBJ2-7; no clear D. V was cut by 0 bases and J by 4 bases, with 13 bases left in between. The CDR3 is 15 amino acids. Germline loops: CDR1 SGHTA, CDR2 FQGTGA. The CDR3 sequence: CASSLTFGRLYEQYF. In DNA, the CDR3 is TGTGCCAGCAGCTTAACATTCGGCAGATTATACGAGCAGTACTTC.

This clonotype was seen ten or more times. The J gene is TRBJ1-1, the V gene TRBV7-2; D remains ambiguous. The CDR3 is made up of 14 amino acids. The V gene lost 1 base and the J gene lost 0 bases, with 6 bases spanning the gap. In germline, CDR1 is SGHTA, CDR2 FQGNSA. CDR3 nucleotide sequence: TGTGCCAGCAGCTTAGGGGGTATGAACACTGAAGCTTTCTTT. Amino acids: CASSLGGMNTEAFF.

The chain has TRBV6-1 and TRBJ2-5, with TRBD1 matching 9 bases. With V trimmed by 6 bases and J by 5 bases, 10 bases remained unmatched. This CDR3 has 15 amino acids. Germline-derived CDR1 and CDR2 are MNHNS and SASEGT. The CDR3 spells CASRTTGGVGETQYF. Written as DNA, the CDR3 is TGTGCCAGCAGAACTACAGGGGGCGTTGGGGAGACCCAGTACTTC.

This clonotype was picked up a small number of times. In DNA, the CDR3 is TGTGCCAGCAGCTTAGAAGTTCCAAGGCGAGCTTTCTTT. Its protein product is CASSLEVPRRAFF. The J gene is TRBJ1-1, the V gene TRBV7-9; D unclear. CDR3 length: 13 amino acids. CDR1 is SEHNR, CDR2 FQNEAQ, per germline (reference sequence). V gave up 1 base and J gave up 10 bases, with 13 bases separating them. The full variable domain, rest sourced from reference TRBV7-9 and TRBJ1-1, is DTGVSQNPRHKITKRGQNVTFRCDPISEHNRLYWYRQTLGQGPEFLTYFQNEAQLEKSRLLSDRFSAERPKGSFSTLEIQRTEQGDSAMYLCASSLEVPRRAFFGQGTRLTVV.

The chain has TRBV6-1 and TRBJ2-2, with D possibly being TRBD1 or TRBD2 (7 bases each). Germline CDR1 is MNHNS and CDR2 is SASEGT. The CDR3 sequence is 15 residues long. Trimming took off 6 bases at V and 3 bases at J, with 14 bases between the two ends. The CDR3 bases are TGTGCCAGCAGCGAGGGGGCGGGGGACACCGGGGAGCTGTTTTTT. Protein product: CASSEGAGDTGELFF.

This clonotype has just a few counts. The chain couples TRBV7-9 to TRBJ1-1; 9 positions agree with TRBD1. Germline assignment: CDR1 SEHNR and CDR2 FQNEAQ (reference sequence). The CDR3 length is 14 residues. The junction had 6 bases not matched to a gene; V was cut back by 5 bases and J by 5 bases. The CDR3 region has the DNA TGTGCCAGCAGCCCGGACAGGGGTTTTACTGAAGCTTTCTTT. It encodes CASSPDRGFTEAFF.

In its sample, this clonotype was seen a few times. The chain couples TRBV7-9 to TRBJ1-5; D is perhaps TRBD1 (5 bases). The CDR3 covers 15 residues. The germline V and J ends were trimmed by 5 bases and 0 bases, with 11 bases remaining between them. Germline values: CDR1 SEHNR, CDR2 FQNEAQ (reference sequence). The CDR3 bases are TGTGCCAGCAGCACCGTGACAGATAGCAATCAGCCCCAGCATTTT. As protein: CASSTVTDSNQPQHF.

There are a few counts of this clonotype. The J gene is TRBJ1-1, the V gene TRBV6-5; a weak D match, TRBD1 (5 bases). CDR3 length: 14 residues. CDR1 MNHEY and CDR2 SVGAGI come from the germline V gene. The V gene lost 0 bases and the J gene lost 5 bases, with 10 bases spanning the gap. CDR3 in amino acids: CASSYSGAVTEAFF. In nucleotides, the CDR3 is TGTGCCAGCAGTTACTCCGGGGCGGTGACTGAAGCTTTCTTT.

This clonotype was observed a handful of times. This chain links TRBV7-9 with TRBJ2-5; TRBD1 matches at 7 bases. V shed 4 bases and J 1 base; nucleotides not matched to a gene: 9. The CDR3 loop spans 16 amino acids. The germline V gene has CDR1 SEHNR and CDR2 FQNEAQ (reference sequence). The CDR3 sequence is CASSSQSPGGQETQYF. The CDR3 nucleotides are TGTGCCAGCAGCTCTCAGAGTCCAGGGGGCCAAGAGACCCAGTACTTC.

V is TRBV12-3 or TRBV12-4 and J is TRBJ2-5; TRBD2 is a possible D gene (6 bases). The CDR3 is 14 residues long. V was cut by 6 bases and J by 5 bases, with 16 bases left in between. CDR3 DNA: TGTGCCAGCAGCCTTCGGGAGCTTCGGGAGACCCAGTACTTC. It is translated as CASSLRELRETQYF.

There are a few counts of this clonotype. This sequence joins TRBV29-1 and TRBJ1-1, with 8 bases lining up with TRBD1. Germline lookup yields CDR1 SQVTM and CDR2 ANQGSEA. With V trimmed by 3 bases and J by 7 bases, 7 bases remained unmatched. The CDR3 sequence is 13 residues long. CDR3: CSVEGQADIEAFF. The CDR3 region has the DNA TGCAGCGTTGAGGGACAGGCCGATATTGAAGCTTTCTTT.

In this sample, this clonotype turned up a few times. The chain combines TRBV7-2 with TRBJ1-2; D is perhaps TRBD1 (6 bases). The CDR3 runs 15 residues. V was cut by 2 bases and J by 4 bases, with 14 bases left in between. Germline CDR1 is SGHTA and CDR2 is FQGNSA. The DNA for the CDR3 is TGTGCCAGCAGCTTACGGGCAGGGGTAGGCTATGGCTACACCTTC. It translates to CASSLRAGVGYGYTF.

The V and J genes are TRBV5-4 and TRBJ2-1; TRBD2 matches 7 bases. CDR1 SGHNT and CDR2 YYREEE come from the germline V gene (reference sequence). The length of the CDR3 is 14 residues. J lost 5 bases, V lost 2 bases, and 4 bases had no gene match. CDR3 coding DNA: TGTGCCAGCAGCTTTGAGACTAGCAACAATGAGCAGTTCTTC. This gives the protein CASSFETSNNEQFF.

The V call is TRBV7-7, the J call TRBJ2-7; tentatively, D is TRBD1 (6 bases). CDR1 and CDR2 (germline): SSHAT, FNYEAQ (reference sequence). The V end lost 1 base, the J end lost 0 bases, and 10 bases lay between the germline ends. CDR3 size: 15 residues. Here the CDR3 DNA reads TGTGCCAGCAGCTTAGAACAGGGTTCCTCCTACGAGCAGTACTTC. Encoded protein: CASSLEQGSSYEQYF.

This clonotype was observed a few times. The chain employs TRBV6-1 and TRBJ1-1; 7 bases are a match to TRBD1. Trimming cost V 6 bases and J 10 bases; bases outside gene matches: 11. Per the germline V gene, CDR1 is MNHNS and CDR2 is SASEGT. The CDR3 contains 13 residues. The CDR3, as DNA: TGTGCCAGCAGCCGAAGCACAGGGGCAGGAGCTTTCTTT. The encoded protein is CASSRSTGAGAFF.

In regard to this clonotype: One junction end disagrees with the germline gene, perhaps due to a read error. V and J are TRBV12-3 or TRBV12-4 and TRBJ2-3, with D unresolved. This CDR3 region has 11 residues. The CDR3 DNA reads TGTGCCAGCAGCCACACAGATTCGCAGTATTTT. It encodes CASSHTDSQYF.

The V call is TRBV6-2 or TRBV6-3, the J call TRBJ2-5, with D hard to call. The CDR3 covers 11 residues. V was pared by 5 bases and J by 8 bases, with 9 bases between. Germline V lookup: CDR1 MNHEY, CDR2 SVGEGT. CDR3 DNA: TGTGCCAGCAGTCGACCAGGAACCCAGTACTTC. Translated, it gives CASSRPGTQYF.

This clonotype was found a few times. The chain carries TRBV25-1 and TRBJ2-2; weak D call: TRBD2 (6 bases). The germline CDR1 and CDR2 sequences are MGHDK and SYGVNS. The germline V and J ends were trimmed by 6 bases and 3 bases, with 17 bases remaining between them. The CDR3 spans 16 residues. The CDR3 sequence is CASRNLGLPDTGELFF. CDR3 in DNA: TGTGCCAGCAGGAACTTGGGACTTCCCGACACCGGGGAGCTGTTTTTT.